The T cell receptor (beta chain) described here comes from a study of cytomegalovirus exposure and HLA in healthy donors. PCR primers comprised 60 Vbeta and 13 Jbeta primers. Libraries were prepared by immunoSEQ multiplex PCR; TCRdb keeps only in-frame clonotypes and omits some of them. In the table there are 100,000 to 150,000 clones, about 71% of which are singletons. The source is a woman aged 55-70 years in good health and CMV-seropositive. The sequenced sample consisted of PBMCs.

As DNA, the CDR3 is TGTGCCAGTAATTCCCAGGCAGGGGTCTATGGCTACACCTTC. Amino acids: CASNSQAGVYGYTF. This chain joins TRBV19 and TRBJ1-2, with D tentatively TRBD1 (6 bases). This CDR3 has 14 residues. Germline assignment: CDR1 LNHDA and CDR2 SQIVND (reference sequence). Trimming took off 7 bases at V and 4 bases at J, with 16 bases between the two ends. The full variable domain, its missing parts supplied by reference TRBV19 and TRBJ1-2, is DGGITQSPKYLFRKEGQNVTLSCEQNLNHDAMYWYRQDPGQGLRLIYYSQIVNDFQKGDIAEGYSVSREKKESFPLTVTSAQKNPTAFYLCASNSQAGVYGYTFGSGTRLTVV.